A selection of T cell receptor beta chains follows, all from one sample in a study of OX40 agonist ivuxolimab in advanced cancers. The protocol was immunoSEQ multiplex PCR, while the TCRdb copy is restricted to in-frame clones and leaves out a portion. There are tens of thousands of clones in the sample; about 81% occur only once, and about 7.7% lies in the top ten. Source: CD4+ or CD8+ T cells sorted from blood, taken in a trial of the OX40 agonist ivuxolimab. The receptors shown here come from an adult with an advanced solid tumor such as melanoma, head and neck, liver or kidney cancer. Both conserved end residues are part of each CDR3. D genes are given only for firm matches. Where a row states a size, it is once, few, many or the class of an expanded clone; other rows omit it.

TRBD2 | TRBJ2-5 | TRBV4-2 | . | TGTGCCAGCAGCCAAGATCTAGCGGGAGGGCGTGAGCAGTACTTC | CASSQDLAGGREQYF
. | TRBJ2-5 | TRBV2 | . | TGTGCCAGCAGAGTAGCAGAGACCCAGTACTTC | CASRVAETQYF
TRBD2 | TRBJ2-7 | TRBV11-2 | few | TGTGCCAGCAGCTCGACTAGCGGGGGGGCCTACGAGCAGTACTTC | CASSSTSGGAYEQYF
TRBD2 | TRBJ2-7 | TRBV11-2 | . | TGTGCCAGCAGCTGGTTTTCCGGGAGGGCCCGTTACGAGCAGTACTTC | CASSWFSGRARYEQYF
. | TRBJ1-3 | TRBV7-2 | . | TGTGCCAGCAGCTTAGGGACTGGAAACACCATATATTTT | CASSLGTGNTIYF
. | TRBJ1-6 | TRBV18 | few | TGTGCCAGCTCACAGGCAGGGTGGGATAATTCACCCCTCCACTTT | CASSQAGWDNSPLHF
TRBD2 | TRBJ2-5 | TRBV7-2 | once | TGTGCCAGCAGCTCGACTAGCGGGGCCCTCCAAGAGACCCAGTACTTC | CASSSTSGALQETQYF
. | TRBJ2-2 | TRBV6-5 | . | TGTGCCAGCAGTCCTGACAGGACCAACACCGGGGAGCTGTTTTTT | CASSPDRTNTGELFF
. | TRBJ2-2 | TRBV28 | medium-sized | TGTGCCAGCAGGACCAGGGGATTCACCGGGGAGCTGTTTTTT | CASRTRGFTGELFF
TRBD1 | TRBJ2-3 | TRBV6-1 | . | TGTGCCAGCAAGGAGGACAGGGGAATCGATACGCAGTATTTT | CASKEDRGIDTQYF
. | TRBJ1-1 | TRBV25-1 | . | TGTGCCAGCAGTTTTCAAGTAGGGACTGAAGCTTTCTTT | CASSFQVGTEAFF
TRBD2 | TRBJ2-7 | TRBV29-1 | . | TGCAGCGTTAAGGGCGGGAGCGATTCCTACGAGCAGTACTTC | CSVKGGSDSYEQYF
. | TRBJ1-1 | TRBV7-2 | . | TGTGCCAGCAGCTTAGCTGCGCAGGGTACCAACACTGAAGCTTTCTTT | CASSLAAQGTNTEAFF
TRBD1 | TRBJ2-3 | TRBV11-2 | . | TGTGCCAGCAGCTTAGACGAGACCGGGACAGGGGGCACAGATACGCAGTATTTT | CASSLDETGTGGTDTQYF
. | TRBJ1-5 | TRBV28 | . | TGTGCCAGCAGTTTAGTTTCTGGGGGCAATCAGCCCCAGCATTTT | CASSLVSGGNQPQHF
. | TRBJ1-1 | TRBV29-1 | . | TGCAGCGTTGAAGAGCGAAGCCCTGAAGCTTTCTTT | CSVEERSPEAFF
. | TRBJ1-3 | TRBV6-5 | . | TGTGCCAGCAGTCGCGGACAGAAAGAGGGAAACACCATATATTTT | CASSRGQKEGNTIYF
. | TRBJ1-2 | TRBV5-1 | many | TGCGCCAGCAGCTTGAAAGACAGCAACTATGGCTACACCTTC | CASSLKDSNYGYTF
TRBD1 | TRBJ1-5 | TRBV7-2 | few | TGTGCCAGCAGCGTACAGGGGTCCAATCAGCCCCAGCATTTT | CASSVQGSNQPQHF
. | TRBJ2-7 | TRBV19 | . | TGTGCCAGTAGTACCCATCAAGGGGGCGAGCAGTACTTC | CASSTHQGGEQYF
. | TRBJ2-2 | TRBV29-1 | . | TGCAGCGTTGACGGGACCAACACCGGGGAGCTGTTTTTT | CSVDGTNTGELFF
. | TRBJ2-1 | TRBV29-1 | . | TGCAGTGTCGTCCTGGGGATTGAGCAGTTCTTC | CSVVLGIEQFF
. | TRBJ1-1 | TRBV5-4 | . | TGTGCCAGCAGCTTGGAGGCGGGGCGGAACACTGAAGCTTTCTTT | CASSLEAGRNTEAFF
TRBD2 | TRBJ2-2 | TRBV5-1 | . | TGCGCCAGCAGCTGGGGGAGGGTACGCACCGGGGAGCTGTTTTTT | CASSWGRVRTGELFF
TRBD2 | TRBJ2-7 | TRBV18 | few | TGTGCCAGCTCACGCCCGCCGGGACTAGCAGAGCAGTACTTC | CASSRPPGLAEQYF
TRBD1 | TRBJ1-5 | TRBV15 | . | TGTGCCACCAGCAGAGCAGGGGGCGGCAATCAGCCCCAGCATTTT | CATSRAGGGNQPQHF
TRBD2 | TRBJ2-1 | TRBV5-6 | once | TGTGCCAGCAGCTTTACTAGCGGGTTGAATGAGCAGTTCTTC | CASSFTSGLNEQFF
TRBD1 | TRBJ2-7 | TRBV2 | . | TGTGCCAGCACACGGGGACAGGGGGTGGGGGAGCAGTACTTC | CASTRGQGVGEQYF
TRBD1 | TRBJ1-5 | TRBV4-1 | . | TGCGCCAGCAGCTTTGACAGGGTAACGAATCAGCCCCAGCATTTT | CASSFDRVTNQPQHF
. | TRBJ2-3 | TRBV2 | . | TGTGCCAGCCGTGAATACACAGATACGCAGTATTTT | CASREYTDTQYF
. | TRBJ1-5 | TRBV11-2 | . | TGTGCCAGCAGCTTAGAAGGTACGGGTCTTCAGCCCCAGCATTTT | CASSLEGTGLQPQHF
TRBD1 | TRBJ2-7 | TRBV9 | . | TGTGCCAGCAGCTCCCGGGACAGCCTCTCTGGGAATCCCTACGAGCAGTACTTC | CASSSRDSLSGNPYEQYF
TRBD2 | TRBJ2-1 | TRBV12-5 | medium-sized | TGTGCTAGTACAATTCCGGGACTAGCGGAGTTAAATGAGCAGTTCTTC | CASTIPGLAELNEQFF
TRBD2 | TRBJ2-1 | TRBV18 | . | TGTGCCAGCTCACCAGGGGACTACCGTGAGCAGTTCTTC | CASSPGDYREQFF
. | TRBJ2-3 | TRBV7-2 | . | TGTGCCAGCAGCTTAGGGTTTGAGGGACTAGATACGCAGTATTTT | CASSLGFEGLDTQYF
. | TRBJ2-7 | TRBV2 | . | TGTGCCAGCAGTGAAAATGGTCTTGGGGTAGGGGTATCCTACGAGCAGTACTTC | CASSENGLGVGVSYEQYF
. | TRBJ1-3 | TRBV19 | . | TGTGCCAGTAGTATCAACAGCAACTCTGGAAACACCATATATTTT | CASSINSNSGNTIYF
. | TRBJ2-2 | TRBV5-5 | . | TGTGCCAGCAGGGAGAACGCGGCAAACACCGGGGAGCTGTTTTTT | CASRENAANTGELFF
TRBD1 | TRBJ2-7 | TRBV19 | . | TGTGCCAGTAGTATACCCGGGACAGGGGGAACCTACGAGCAGTACTTC | CASSIPGTGGTYEQYF
. | TRBJ2-7 | TRBV18 | . | TGTGCCAGCTCAGAGCCGGGACGGAACCTCTACGAGCAGTACTTC | CASSEPGRNLYEQYF
. | TRBJ2-1 | TRBV10-1 | . | TGCGCCAGCAGTGAGTCTTGGTGGGAGGAGCAGTTCTTC | CASSESWWEEQFF
. | TRBJ1-5 | TRBV5-3 | . | TGTGCCAGAAGCCGAAGAAAGGGGTTGATTCAGCCCCAGCATTTT | CARSRRKGLIQPQHF
TRBD2 | TRBJ2-1 | TRBV19 | . | TGTGCCAGTAGTATAGGCGTGAGCGGGAGGGCCGGGAATGAGCAGTTCTTC | CASSIGVSGRAGNEQFF
. | TRBJ2-3 | TRBV29-1 | . | TGCAGCGTTAAGGACAGCCGCACAGATACGCAGTATTTT | CSVKDSRTDTQYF
. | TRBJ2-5 | TRBV20-1 | . | TGCAGTGCTTGGAAAGAGACCCAGTACTTC | CSAWKETQYF
. | TRBJ1-3 | TRBV19 | . | TGTGCCAGTAGTATAGCAGGACGCCTCTCTGGAAACACCATATATTTT | CASSIAGRLSGNTIYF